Here is one TCR beta chain with its context. The specificity of this receptor is unknown. The input lacks base qualities; no much larger clone sits a single base away. From each donor, a single peripheral blood sample of approximately 120 mL on average was drawn into heparinised tubes. A BD FACSAria II and a panel including CD45RO, CCR7, CD25, CD127, CD95 and CD27 were used to sort naive, central memory, regulatory and stem cell-like memory CD4+ T cells. Every sorted population had a purity above 95%. PBMCs were separated immediately by Lymphoprep density gradient centrifugation and were stained directly, without being cultured. To minimize batch effects, samples were stained and sorted in pairs, one healthy donor with one patient per experiment. The sample comes from a study of beta chain features in type 1 diabetes (dated by TCRdb to 2016 to 2019). Notes on the research overall: Mean age, gender distribution, total cell number and subset yield did not differ between patients and healthy donors. In the study, recently diagnosed type 1 diabetes patients and matched healthy donors were compared on the TCRB repertoires of their sorted circulating CD4+ T cell subsets. Across all samples, fewer than 130 million sorted cells were examined, and cell number per subset correlated strongly with RNA yield. Regulatory and stem cell-like memory subsets were obtained from only 8 patients and roughly eight healthy donors, while naive and central memory subsets were obtained from all 30 or so donors. Overall study outcomes, separate from this receptor: Naive, central memory and regulatory TCRB repertoires appeared to be more similar among patients than among healthy donors. Type 1 diabetes patients showed a moderate but significant shortening of TCRB CDR3 length in all four CD4+ subsets. Because small numbers of individuals were included in the HLA sub-analyses, any influence of HLA type on TCRB rearrangement was left unresolved. Patients with type 1 diabetes made fewer insertions and deleted more nucleotides at VDJ recombination sites, implying thymic rearrangement abnormalities. Sequencing cDNA rather than genomic DNA could over-represent highly expressing activated cells, although activation and CD3 levels did not differ between groups. PCR may preferentially amplify shorter templates, but because patient and control samples were amplified and corrected together, any resulting skew would affect both groups equally.

Trimming leaves V shorter by 3 bases and J shorter by 4 bases, with the junction holding 4 bases beyond the gene matches. From cysteine to phenylalanine, the CDR3 is 14 amino acids long. CDR3 DNA is the only sequence kept; it has 42 bases, read in frame from the first base. The germline V gene yields SGHRS for CDR1 and YFSETQ for CDR2. The entire amount of isolated RNA was reverse transcribed using the High Capacity cDNA Reverse Transcription Kit, so the sequenced TCRB transcripts were expressed ones. Naive, central memory and regulatory T cell samples underwent deep immunoSEQ sequencing, averaging about 3.57 million total reads per sample. Sorted cells were lysed in RLT buffer and RNA was extracted with DNase-treated RNeasy Micro or Mini kits, depending on cell number. To prevent cross-contamination, every cell subset was processed on its own, while patient and healthy donor samples were processed together. The immunoSEQ multiplex PCR was used to amplify TCRB sequences from cDNA, yielding 87-bp fragments that span the CDR3 region. Amplicons were sequenced on the Illumina HiSeq platform. As for the authors' bioinformatics: PCR bias was corrected computationally using synthetic template baselines, and reads within Hamming distance 2 were collapsed, with unmergeable singletons discarded. By aligning reads against IMGT, V, D and J genes, CDR3 length, and insertions or deletions at six rearrangement sites were assigned. Clonotype counts were normalized to sorted cell number within each subset before computing true diversity and Gini coefficients with the tcR R package. The overlap coefficient, calculated on TCRB nucleotide sequences, was used to measure repertoire sharing. Out-of-frame TCRB sequences from naive cells were analyzed to stand in for the pre-selection repertoire. Not all clones reach the TCRdb copy of this immuneACCESS table, which keeps in-frame sequences only. Checked studies attribute under half of the gap to unresolved V genes and leave the rest unexplained. That table is the source of V, J and clone size, and D and trimming were worked out from the DNA. In all, the sample holds about 230,000 clones, and 9.6% of those were seen once. In total, the top ten clones hold 0.03% to 0.04% of the sample.

The chain is made from TRBV5-1 and TRBJ1-1, with 9 junctional bases fitting TRBD1. The TCR was taken from a woman aged 18-30 years in good health. Sequencing was carried out using naive CD4+ T cells from blood. The cell subset or site label here, explained by the study, means: true naive CD4+ T cells. The nucleotide sequence is given as TGCGCCAGCAGCTCCGGACAGGGGTTCACTGAAGCTTTCTTT. Its protein product is CASSSGQGFTEAFF.